These 20 T cell receptor beta chains came from one sample sequenced in a study of blood T cell repertoires in COVID-19. The protocol was immunoSEQ multiplex PCR, while the TCRdb copy is restricted to in-frame clones and leaves out a portion. The table includes roughly 250,000 clones, around 90% detected once. The sample was peripheral blood. These receptors all stem from a man younger than 45 with COVID-19, enrolled during active disease.

The chain joins TRBV28 to TRBJ2-1; D is uncertain. The CDR3 spans 15 residues. Trimming took off 2 bases at V and 2 bases at J, with 10 bases between the two ends. CDR1 is MDHEN and CDR2 is SYDVKM in the germline V gene. The CDR3 sequence: CASSLGLSTYNEQFF. In DNA, the CDR3 is TGTGCCAGCAGTTTAGGTCTATCCACCTACAATGAGCAGTTCTTC. The full variable domain, completed using reference TRBV28 and TRBJ2-1, is DVKVTQSSRYLVKRTGEKVFLECVQDMDHENMFWYRQDPGLGLRLIYFSYDVKMKEKGDIPEGYSVSREKKERFSLILESASTNQTSMYLCASSLGLSTYNEQFFGPGTRLTVL.

The chain carries TRBV3-1 (or the pseudogene TRBV3-2) and TRBJ1-4, with TRBD1 identical over 9 bases. Germline CDR1 reads LGHDT; CDR2 reads YNNKEL (reference sequence). Trimming took 5 bases from V and 6 from J; bases not matched to a gene: 4. CDR3 length: 14 residues. The CDR3 DNA is TGTGCCAGCAGCGCGACAGGGGGGGATGAAAAACTGTTTTTT. It translates to CASSATGGDEKLFF.

This chain joins TRBV5-1 and TRBJ1-1; TRBD1 agrees at 10 bases. From germline, CDR1 is SGHRS and CDR2 YFSETQ. The CDR3 spans 14 residues. V lost 4 bases to trimming and J lost 8 bases; unmatched junction nucleotides: 8. In DNA, the CDR3 is TGCGCCAGCAGCCTAAGACAGGGGGCGCCGGAAGCTTTCTTT. This gives the protein CASSLRQGAPEAFF.

The genes are TRBV30 and TRBJ1-4; D ambiguous. CDR1 and CDR2 (germline): GTSNPN, SVGIG (reference sequence). The CDR3 consists of 13 residues. V shed 4 bases and J shed 7 bases, with 13 bases lying between them. DNA of the CDR3: TGTGCCTGGACCAAGGGAGGGCCTGAAAAACTGTTTTTT. It specifies CAWTKGGPEKLFF.

The chain employs TRBV5-1 and TRBJ2-1; TRBD1 matches 7 bases. The germline gives CDR1 SGHRS, CDR2 YFSETQ. The CDR3 loop spans 14 amino acids. Germline trimming cut 2 bases from V and 8 bases from J; bases unmatched to any gene: 7. The CDR3 protein is CASSLVQGLDEQFF. The CDR3 DNA follows: TGCGCCAGCAGCTTAGTACAGGGGTTAGATGAGCAGTTCTTC.

The genes are TRBV5-1 and TRBJ2-3; 9 nucleotides agree with TRBD2. Per germline, CDR1 SGHRS and CDR2 YFSETQ. This CDR3 has 15 residues. V shed 4 bases and J 2 bases; nucleotides not matched to a gene: 5. CDR3 in amino acids: CASSPERGDTDTQYF. CDR3 nucleotides: TGCGCCAGCAGCCCAGAGCGGGGGGACACAGATACGCAGTATTTT.

This clone was found a few times. This chain's CDR3 is CASSFQMGRDEQYF. As DNA, the CDR3 is TGTGCCAGCAGCTTCCAAATGGGGAGGGACGAGCAGTACTTC. The V gene is TRBV7-9, the J gene TRBJ2-7, with 7 bases aligning to TRBD2. With V trimmed by 3 bases and J by 5 bases, 7 bases remained unmatched. Germline CDR1 SEHNR, CDR2 FQNEAQ (reference sequence). This CDR3 is 14 amino acids long.

A single count supports this clone. V gene TRBV3-1 (or the pseudogene TRBV3-2) combines with J gene TRBJ2-1; tentatively, D is TRBD1 (6 bases). The CDR3 has 15 residues. CDR1 LGHDT and CDR2 YNNKEL come from the germline V gene (reference sequence). The V gene lost 4 bases and the J gene lost 2 bases, with 12 bases spanning the gap. The CDR3 is CASSPIRGPYNEQFF. CDR3 sequence (DNA): TGTGCCAGCAGCCCCATCAGGGGTCCCTACAATGAGCAGTTCTTC.

V usage is TRBV9 and J usage is TRBJ2-5, with 9 bases that match TRBD2. There are 17 residues in the CDR3. The V gene end was trimmed by 0 bases and the J gene end by 3 bases; junction bases not matched to a gene: 9. Germline CDR1 and CDR2: SGDLS and YYNGEE. CDR3: CASSVGSLAGSEETQYF. CDR3 sequence (DNA): TGTGCCAGCAGCGTAGGGTCCCTAGCGGGGTCCGAAGAGACCCAGTACTTC.

The chain combines TRBV21-1 with TRBJ2-5; the D call of TRBD1 is as the table states it, not checked on the DNA. TRBV21-1 is noted as a pseudogene. The CDR3 loop spans 18 amino acids. The CDR3 DNA follows: TGTGCCAGCAGCAACGGGACAGGTGATCGATCCGTACAAGAGACCCAGTACTTC. Translated: CASSNGTGDRSVQETQYF.

This clone has a single count. The chain has TRBV5-4 and TRBJ2-5, with D perhaps TRBD2 (6 bases). Germline assignment: CDR1 SGHNT and CDR2 YYREEE (reference sequence). V lost 4 bases and J lost 4, with 20 bases in between. The CDR3 loop spans 16 amino acids. The CDR3 here is CASSGALLGEAETQYF. The CDR3 DNA is TGTGCCAGCAGCGGGGCACTACTAGGGGAGGCAGAGACCCAGTACTTC. Complete variable domain (other parts from reference TRBV5-4 and TRBJ2-5): ETGVTQSPTHLIKTRGQQVTLRCSSQSGHNTVSWYQQALGQGPQFIFQYYREEENGRGNFPPRFSGLQFPNYSSELNVNALELDDSALYLCASSGALLGEAETQYFGPGTRLLVL.

The rearrangement links TRBV6-5 to TRBJ2-5; D is undetermined. Germline lookup yields CDR1 MNHEY and CDR2 SVGAGI. V lost 8 bases, J lost 5 bases, and 12 bases lay in between. The CDR3 is 12 residues long. CDR3 coding DNA: TGTGCCAGCGGTACGGTTTTGGAGACCCAGTACTTC. This codes for CASGTVLETQYF.

The chain recombines TRBV29-1 with TRBJ2-7, with a weak D call TRBD2 (6 bases). This CDR3 comprises 14 residues. Looked up from germline, CDR1 is SQVTM and CDR2 is ANQGSEA. V was pared by 7 bases and J by 0 bases, with 16 bases between. CDR3 protein: CSATGGESSYEQYF. CDR3 bases: TGCAGCGCCACTGGAGGGGAGAGCTCCTACGAGCAGTACTTC.

As concerns this clone: Other DNA sequences in this sample translate to the same CDR3. V usage is TRBV5-1 and J usage is TRBJ1-4; TRBD1 matches 9 bases. This CDR3 contains 15 residues. J was trimmed by 7 bases and V by 0 bases; bases with no gene match: 4. From germline, CDR1 is SGHRS and CDR2 YFSETQ. CDR3 in DNA: TGCGCCAGCAGCTTGGTGGGACAGGGAGCTGAAAAACTGTTTTTT. This gives the protein CASSLVGQGAEKLFF.

The chain joins TRBV11-2 to TRBJ1-2; 9 bases align to TRBD1. The CDR3 is made up of 15 amino acids. V was pared by 1 base and J by 1 base, with 1 base of the junction left unmatched. Germline CDR1 and CDR2: SGHAT and FQNNGV. The CDR3 loop reads CASSLGTGVNYGYTF. The CDR3 coding sequence is TGTGCCAGCAGCTTAGGGACAGGGGTTAACTATGGCTACACCTTC.

This sequence joins TRBV19 and TRBJ1-3; no clear D. Trimming cost V 7 bases and J 0 bases, with 10 bases left between them. The CDR3 has 14 amino acids. CDR1 and CDR2 (germline): LNHDA, SQIVND (reference sequence). This CDR3 reads CASIDRSSGNTIYF. The CDR3, as DNA: TGTGCCAGTATTGATCGTAGCTCTGGAAACACCATATATTTT.

The chain is built from TRBV5-5 and TRBJ2-1, with D possibly being TRBD1 (6 bases). Looked up from germline, CDR1 is SGHKS and CDR2 is YYEKEE (reference sequence). Trimming removed 4 bases from V and 4 bases from J, with 21 bases in between. CDR3 length: 17 residues. The CDR3 loop reads CASSRFNTGTIYNEQFF. Here the CDR3 DNA reads TGTGCCAGCAGCCGATTCAACACAGGGACCATATACAATGAGCAGTTCTTC.

This clone appeared a few times. The V and J genes are TRBV14 and TRBJ1-6, with 8 bases matching TRBD1. Per germline, CDR1 SGHDN and CDR2 FVKESK. V was clipped by 2 bases and J by 6 bases; unmatched bases: 3. CDR3 size: 15 residues. Here the CDR3 reads CASSQITGGNSPLHF. DNA for the CDR3: TGTGCCAGCAGCCAAATAACAGGGGGTAATTCACCCCTCCACTTT.

The chain joins TRBV7-9 to TRBJ1-1; 10 bases line up with TRBD1. The junction had 6 bases not matched to a gene; V was cut back by 5 bases and J by 6 bases. The CDR3 is made up of 14 amino acids. The germline V gene encodes CDR1 SEHNR and CDR2 FQNEAQ (reference sequence). CDR3 in DNA: TGTGCCAGCAGCACCCGACAGGGGGCCGCTGAAGCTTTCTTT. Encoded protein: CASSTRQGAAEAFF.

The rearrangement uses TRBV7-2 and TRBJ2-5, with D possibly being TRBD2 (5 bases). Germline CDR1 reads SGHTA; CDR2 reads FQGNSA. This CDR3 region has 15 residues. Deletions cut 7 bases from V and 1 base from J, with 16 bases between. As DNA, the CDR3 is TGTGCCAGCATCCAGACGGGGAACGCCCAAGAGACCCAGTACTTC. As protein: CASIQTGNAQETQYF. Filled out from reference TRBV7-2 and TRBJ2-5, the complete variable domain reads GAGVSQSPSNKVTEKGKDVELRCDPISGHTALYWYRQSLGQGLEFLIYFQGNSAPDKSGLPSDRFSAERTGGSVSTLTIQRTQQEDSAVYLCASIQTGNAQETQYFGPGTRLLVL.